This is a list of T cell receptor beta chains from one sample in a study of blood T cell repertoires in COVID-19. This table comes from immunoSEQ multiplex PCR, and its TCRdb copy is limited to in-frame clones, with some not included. This sample has roughly 220,000 clones; around 89% occur once, and the top ten carry roughly 15%. The sample taken for sequencing was PBMCs or T cells enriched from blood (not recorded which). The receptors here all came from a man younger than 40 who had been exposed to COVID-19. The CDR3 runs from the conserved cysteine through the conserved F or W. D genes are given only for firm matches. The listing skips clone size in some rows; elsewhere it reads once, few, many or a size class.

TRBV27	.	.	TRBJ2-7	CASSLSQGPAYEQYF	TGTGCCAGCAGTTTATCGCAGGGGCCTGCCTACGAGCAGTACTTC
TRBV29-1	.	.	TRBJ2-2	CSVDAGSNTGELFF	TGCAGCGTTGATGCAGGGTCGAACACCGGGGAGCTGTTTTTT
TRBV3-1/TRBV3-2	.	.	TRBJ1-2	CASSYTTGGFGGYTF	TGTGCCAGCAGCTACACTACGGGGGGGTTTGGAGGCTACACCTTC
TRBV7-3	.	.	TRBJ2-1	CASSLSGNNEQFF	TGTGCCAGCAGCTTGTCAGGGAACAATGAGCAGTTCTTC
TRBV11-2	TRBD1	.	TRBJ2-7	CASSPGQGSYEQYF	TGTGCCAGCAGCCCGGGACAGGGCTCCTACGAGCAGTACTTC
TRBV7-9	TRBD2	.	TRBJ2-1	CASSLGLAGVYEQFF	TGTGCCAGCAGCCTAGGACTAGCGGGGGTTTATGAGCAGTTCTTC
TRBV29-1	TRBD1	.	TRBJ2-1	CSVGLGQGRFGEQFF	TGCAGCGTTGGATTAGGACAGGGTCGATTCGGTGAGCAGTTCTTC
TRBV30	TRBD1	.	TRBJ1-2	CAWKLAAGGLYGYTF	TGTGCCTGGAAATTGGCGGCAGGGGGGCTCTATGGCTACACCTTC
TRBV10-3	TRBD1	.	TRBJ1-2	CAISPGTVYGGYTF	TGTGCCATCAGCCCTGGGACAGTCTATGGCGGCTACACCTTC
TRBV6-5	.	.	TRBJ2-7	CASSYPFRSHEQYF	TGTGCCAGCAGTTACCCCTTTAGGAGCCACGAGCAGTACTTC
TRBV14	.	.	TRBJ1-1	CASSHFPGDTEAFF	TGTGCCAGCAGCCACTTCCCGGGAGACACTGAAGCTTTCTTT
TRBV7-2	TRBD1	.	TRBJ1-5	CASSLVGGGNQPQHF	TGTGCCAGCAGCTTAGTAGGGGGCGGCAATCAGCCCCAGCATTTT
TRBV12-3/TRBV12-4	.	.	TRBJ1-1	CASSLGSPGLAFF	TGTGCCAGCAGTTTGGGCTCTCCGGGGTTAGCTTTCTTT
TRBV2	.	.	TRBJ1-3	CASSDLRAYSGNTIYF	TGTGCCAGCAGTGATCTCAGGGCTTACTCGGGAAACACCATATATTTT
TRBV6-5	TRBD1	.	TRBJ1-5	CASSFDRVQPQHF	TGTGCCAGCAGTTTCGACAGGGTTCAGCCCCAGCATTTT
TRBV7-9	.	.	TRBJ2-3	CASRMRGSTDTQYF	TGTGCCAGCCGCATGCGGGGAAGCACAGATACGCAGTATTTT
TRBV2	TRBD1	once	TRBJ2-6	CASSRQGSGANVLTF	TGTGCCAGCAGTAGACAGGGATCCGGGGCCAACGTCCTGACTTTC
TRBV28	.	.	TRBJ2-4	CASSQLTVKNIQYF	TGTGCCAGCAGCCAATTGACAGTGAAAAACATTCAGTACTTC
TRBV4-3	TRBD1	.	TRBJ1-4	CASSHTGTADEKLFF	TGCGCCAGCAGCCACACCGGGACAGCGGATGAAAAACTGTTTTTT
TRBV6-1	.	.	TRBJ2-1	CASSEFGGVDEQFF	TGTGCCAGCAGTGAATTTGGAGGGGTGGATGAGCAGTTCTTC
TRBV6-2/TRBV6-3	TRBD2	.	TRBJ2-7	CASSRLAGPYEQYF	TGTGCCAGCAGTAGACTAGCGGGTCCCTACGAGCAGTACTTC
TRBV7-2	.	.	TRBJ2-7	CASSPKSARTTYYEQYF	TGTGCCAGCAGCCCGAAGAGCGCCCGGACTACCTACTACGAGCAGTACTTC
TRBV10-3	.	.	TRBJ1-3	CAISDRGAGNTIYF	TGTGCCATCAGTGACAGGGGAGCCGGAAACACCATATATTTT
TRBV19	.	few	TRBJ2-5	CASRQSGETQYF	TGTGCCAGTCGACAAAGTGGAGAGACCCAGTACTTC
TRBV6-6	TRBD1	.	TRBJ1-5	CASSSGTGMSNQPQHF	TGTGCCAGCAGCTCCGGGACAGGGATGAGCAATCAGCCCCAGCATTTT
TRBV7-8	.	.	TRBJ1-2	CASSQTAQGAGYTF	TGTGCCAGCAGCCAGACCGCTCAGGGCGCAGGCTACACCTTC
TRBV24-1	.	.	TRBJ1-5	CATSDPSLSNQPQHF	TGTGCCACCAGTGATCCATCACTATCGAATCAGCCCCAGCATTTT
TRBV5-6	TRBD2	.	TRBJ2-7	CASSKRGLAGNYEQYF	TGTGCCAGCAGCAAACGAGGACTAGCGGGGAACTACGAGCAGTACTTC
TRBV14	TRBD2	.	TRBJ2-1	CASSDQTSGILIGGNEQFF	TGTGCCAGCAGCGATCAGACTAGCGGAATACTAATAGGGGGGAATGAGCAGTTCTTC
TRBV10-3	.	.	TRBJ1-2	CAISDIQGPSYGYTF	TGTGCCATCAGTGATATTCAGGGGCCTAGCTATGGCTACACCTTC
TRBV24-1	.	.	TRBJ2-2	CATSDSGTTGELFF	TGTGCCACCAGTGATTCCGGGACAACCGGGGAGCTGTTTTTT
TRBV5-4	TRBD1	.	TRBJ2-1	CASSPNRGLHNEQFF	TGTGCCAGCAGCCCAAACAGGGGGCTACACAATGAGCAGTTCTTC
TRBV12-3/TRBV12-4	.	.	TRBJ1-2	CASSLRAGGGYTF	TGTGCCAGCAGTTTAAGGGCAGGAGGTGGCTACACCTTC
TRBV5-8	.	.	TRBJ2-7	CASSLGGGQSSYEQYF	TGTGCCAGCAGCTTGGGGGGTGGACAGAGCTCCTACGAGCAGTACTTC
TRBV7-2	TRBD1	.	TRBJ2-1	CASSFEGQGYDEQFF	TGTGCCAGCAGCTTTGAGGGACAGGGGTATGATGAGCAGTTCTTC
TRBV6-5	TRBD1	.	TRBJ2-7	CASIADRVSYEQYF	TGTGCCAGCATTGCGGACAGGGTGTCCTACGAGCAGTACTTC
TRBV15	.	.	TRBJ1-2	CATSSQGYYGYTF	TGTGCCACCAGCAGTCAGGGTTACTATGGCTACACCTTC
TRBV6-5	TRBD1	.	TRBJ2-7	CASSQRQGTEQYF	TGTGCCAGCAGCCAGCGACAGGGGACTGAGCAGTACTTC
TRBV3-1/TRBV3-2	.	.	TRBJ2-5	CASGWGPQETQYF	TGTGCCAGCGGGTGGGGGCCTCAAGAGACCCAGTACTTC
TRBV27	.	once	TRBJ1-2	CASSLIGILPIYGYTF	TGTGCCAGCAGCTTAATCGGGATCTTGCCTATCTATGGCTACACCTTC
TRBV5-1	.	many	TRBJ1-3	CASSLGQTISGNTIYF	TGCGCCAGCAGCTTGGGGCAGACAATCTCTGGAAACACCATATATTTT
TRBV4-1	.	.	TRBJ1-2	CASSPQVPPPGYTF	TGCGCCAGCAGTCCCCAGGTCCCCCCACCGGGCTACACCTTC
TRBV5-1	TRBD1	few	TRBJ1-1	CASSWGGTGNTEAFF	TGCGCCAGCAGCTGGGGCGGGACAGGGAACACTGAAGCTTTCTTT
TRBV12-3/TRBV12-4	.	.	TRBJ2-7	CASSSQPYEQYF	TGTGCCAGCAGTTCACAACCTTACGAGCAGTACTTC
TRBV7-8	.	.	TRBJ1-2	CASSLLPKGYTF	TGTGCCAGCAGCCTCCTCCCTAAGGGCTACACCTTC
TRBV6-1	TRBD2	once	TRBJ2-7	CASSEAQLAAYEQYF	TGTGCCAGCAGTGAAGCGCAACTAGCGGCCTACGAGCAGTACTTC
TRBV27	TRBD2	.	TRBJ2-7	CASSPRMGLAGEQYF	TGTGCCAGCAGTCCCCGCATGGGACTAGCTGGCGAGCAGTACTTC